Shown below are 24 T cell receptor beta chains from a single sample sequenced in a study of blood T cells in healthy people across ages. The second PCR ran about 6 to 11 cycles with a sample-barcoded 5' primer and J-beta primers. TCRdb re-called the 5' RACE reads through MiXCR, storing one row per CDR3 protein. The sample lists over 550,000 distinct CDR3 sequences, 25% to 30% occurring once. The sequencing input was blood. The receptors derive from an elderly woman in good health.

The table lists this clonotype with many counts. This chain uses TRBV5-1 with TRBJ1-1, with 10 positions matching TRBD1. CDR1 is SGHRS, CDR2 YFSETQ, per germline. V lost 0 bases and J lost 1; bases outside the gene matches: 9. CDR3 length equals 18 residues. DNA of the CDR3: TGCGCCAGCAGCTTGGGTTTCCGGGACAGGGGCCGGAACACTGAAGCTTTCTTT. It yields the protein CASSLGFRDRGRNTEAFF.

This clonotype was detected ten times or more. V is TRBV20-1 and J is TRBJ2-5, with TRBD2 matching over 12 bases. The CDR3 runs to 15 residues. Trimming cost V 6 bases and J 2 bases; bases outside gene matches: 7. CDR1 is DFQATT and CDR2 is SNEGSKA in the germline V gene (reference sequence). The CDR3 sequence: CSAYGLAGKQETQYF. CDR3 bases: TGCAGTGCATACGGACTAGCGGGGAAACAAGAGACCCAGTACTTC.

This clonotype came up many times. The chain uses TRBV7-9 and TRBJ2-1, with 14 nucleotides matching TRBD2. Germline assignment: CDR1 SEHNR and CDR2 FQNEAQ (reference sequence). The junction had 2 bases not matched to a gene; V was cut back by 5 bases and J by 2 bases. This CDR3 is 16 amino acids long. The CDR3 bases are TGTGCCAGCAGCCCGACTAGCGGGGGGGCCTACAATGAGCAGTTCTTC. It yields the protein CASSPTSGGAYNEQFF.

This clonotype was seen many times. The genes are TRBV6-5 and TRBJ1-6; D not certain. The CDR3 has 13 amino acids. Germline V gene lookup returns CDR1 MNHEY and CDR2 SVGAGI. The V end was cut by 6 bases, the J end by 7 bases, with 10 bases between. CDR3 loop: CASRPNGNSPLHF. For the CDR3, the DNA is TGTGCCAGCAGACCCAACGGGAATTCACCCCTCCACTTT.

This clonotype appeared a few times. A single base separates this from a much larger clone, so it may be a read error. The chain couples TRBV7-2 to TRBJ2-3, with a weak D call TRBD2 (5 bases). Germline-derived CDR1 and CDR2 are SGHTA and FQGNSA. With 8 bases removed from V and 1 base from J, the gap between germline ends came to 16 bases. The CDR3 sequence is 15 residues long. The CDR3, as DNA: TGTGCCAGCCAACGGCGGGCTAGCCGCACAGATACGCAGTATTTT. Amino acid sequence: CASQRRASRTDTQYF.

This clonotype was seen more than once but under ten times. J is TRBJ1-2 and V is TRBV10-3, with TRBD1 matching 11 bases. J gave up 7 bases and V 11 bases, and 9 bases lay outside the gene matches. This CDR3 has 13 residues. Per germline, CDR1 ENHRY and CDR2 SYGVKD. The CDR3 region is CALRTGGSGGYTF. In DNA form, the CDR3 reads TGTGCCTTACGGACAGGGGGCTCGGGTGGCTACACCTTC.

The V call is TRBV6-2 or TRBV6-3, the J call TRBJ2-1; 8 bases align to TRBD2. The CDR3 consists of 20 residues. Losses at the gene ends were 6 bases for V and 2 bases for J; bases not matched to a gene: 21. Germline V CDR1 and CDR2: MNHEY, SVGEGT. CDR3 protein: CASRTLGWRGASFTYNEQFF. The CDR3 DNA follows: TGTGCCAGCAGGACCTTGGGGTGGCGGGGGGCGTCGTTCACCTACAATGAGCAGTTCTTC.

The chain combines TRBV3-1 with TRBJ1-2, with D perhaps matching TRBD1 (5 bases). CDR1 and CDR2 from the germline V gene are LGHDT and YNNKEL (reference sequence). Trimming took off 5 bases at V and 0 bases at J, with 16 bases between the two ends. The CDR3 sequence is 16 residues long. CDR3 sequence: CASSDGGRLANYGYTF. CDR3 in DNA: TGTGCCAGCAGCGACGGGGGTAGACTAGCTAACTATGGCTACACCTTC.

The rearrangement uses TRBV7-2 and TRBJ1-2; no firm D call. V shed 5 bases and J shed 4 bases, with 14 bases lying between them. CDR3 length equals 14 residues. Germline V gene lookup returns CDR1 SGHTA and CDR2 FQGNSA. CDR3 nucleotides: TGTGCCAGCAGCCCGGACCGACTAATCTATGGCTACACCTTC. This sequence encodes CASSPDRLIYGYTF.

The chain carries TRBV29-1 and TRBJ2-5; no firm D call. Trimming cost V 3 bases and J 1 base, with 9 bases left between them. This CDR3 contains 13 residues. The germline gives CDR1 SQVTM, CDR2 ANQGSEA. The CDR3 DNA follows: TGCAGCGTTGATAAAGGAGCCCAAGAGACCCAGTACTTC. This codes for CSVDKGAQETQYF.

The chain links TRBV14 to TRBJ2-5; 8 bases agree with TRBD2. CDR1 and CDR2 (germline): SGHDN, FVKESK. The CDR3 contains 15 residues. J was trimmed by 3 bases and V by 4 bases; bases with no gene match: 7. This CDR3 reads CASSPGLVREETQYF. CDR3 in DNA: TGTGCCAGCAGCCCGGGACTAGTACGGGAAGAGACCCAGTACTTC.

This clonotype came up many times. The rearrangement links TRBV29-1 to TRBJ2-5; D may be TRBD2 (5 bases). This CDR3 has 12 residues. V shed 6 bases and J shed 2 bases, with 10 bases lying between them. Germline values: CDR1 SQVTM, CDR2 ANQGSEA. CDR3 DNA sequence: TGCAGCGTCAAGGCGGGTCAAGAGACCCAGTACTTC. It translates to CSVKAGQETQYF. The complete variable domain, with remaining parts taken from reference TRBV29-1 and TRBJ2-5, reads SAVISQKPSRDICQRGTSLTIQCQVDSQVTMMFWYRQQPGQSLTLIATANQGSEATYESGFVIDKFPISRPNLTFSTLTVSNMSPEDSSIYLCSVKAGQETQYFGPGTRLLVL.

The sample holds many counts of this clonotype. The chain links TRBV5-1 to TRBJ2-7, with 8 bases lining up with TRBD1. This CDR3 has 14 amino acids. Germline trimming cut 6 bases from V and 3 bases from J; bases unmatched to any gene: 8. The germline gives CDR1 SGHRS, CDR2 YFSETQ. DNA for the CDR3: TGCGCCAGCAACGACGGGACAGGCCTCTACGAGCAGTACTTC. Amino acid sequence: CASNDGTGLYEQYF.

This sequence joins TRBV20-1 and TRBJ2-3; 7 bases match TRBD2. The germline V gene has CDR1 DFQATT and CDR2 SNEGSKA (reference sequence). V gave up 8 bases and J gave up 3 bases; unmatched junction bases: 8. The CDR3 loop spans 13 amino acids. CDR3 amino acids: CSPRAAGTDTQYF. The CDR3 DNA sequence: TGCAGTCCCAGGGCAGCGGGAACAGATACGCAGTATTTT.

This clonotype showed up just a few times. This sequence joins TRBV9 and TRBJ2-1; D uncertain. Trimming shortened V by 1 base and J by 2 bases, and 10 bases separated the two germline ends. The germline V gene encodes CDR1 SGDLS and CDR2 YYNGEE. This CDR3 is 15 amino acids long. In DNA form, the CDR3 reads TGTGCCAGCAGCGTAATGGGCGACACCTACAATGAGCAGTTCTTC. This translates into CASSVMGDTYNEQFF.

Details on this clonotype: A read error is possible here, since a much larger clone lies one base away. This chain uses TRBV5-1 with TRBJ2-5, with a possible D match to TRBD2 (6 bases). This CDR3 has 16 residues. Germline values: CDR1 SGHRS, CDR2 YFSETQ. The V gene lost 7 bases and the J gene lost 2 bases, with 21 bases spanning the gap. The CDR3 spells CASHLLGEAFQETQYF. CDR3 coding DNA: TGCGCCAGCCACTTGCTAGGGGAGGCCTTTCAAGAGACCCAGTACTTC.

The table lists this clonotype with a few counts. The junction and the germline gene differ at one end; a read error may be behind it. This chain joins TRBV7-9 and TRBJ1-1; no clear D gene. This CDR3 is built from 13 residues. Germline V gene data show CDR1 as SEHNR and CDR2 as FQNEAQ (reference sequence). The DNA for the CDR3 is TGTGCCAGTAGCTATTTAGTGGGCACTGAAGCTTTCTTT. This gives the protein CASSYLVGTEAFF.

This clonotype was counted many times. This chain connects TRBV7-2 to TRBJ2-5, with 11 bases identical to TRBD2. The CDR3 sequence is 16 residues long. The J segment lost 5 bases and the V segment lost 5 bases, leaving 10 bases of the junction unmatched. Germline V CDR1 and CDR2: SGHTA, FQGNSA. CDR3 sequence (DNA): TGTGCCAGCAGCCAAATGGGGCTAGCGGGAGGTGAGACCCAGTACTTC. Translated: CASSQMGLAGGETQYF.

Worth noting for this clonotype: Being one base from a much bigger clone, this may be a read error. The chain is built from TRBV9 and TRBJ2-1; D may be TRBD2 (5 bases). Between the trimmed V and J ends, which lost 6 bases and 10 bases, there was a span of 23 bases. Germline CDR1 is SGDLS and CDR2 is YYNGEE. The CDR3 consists of 15 residues. The CDR3 spells CASKGWERDFYEQFF. DNA for the CDR3: TGTGCCAGCAAAGGGTGGGAGAGAGATTTCTACGAGCAGTTCTTC.

This clonotype showed up many times. The gene calls are TRBV20-1 and TRBJ1-5; perhaps TRBD1 as D (6 bases). Germline assignment: CDR1 DFQATT and CDR2 SNEGSKA (reference sequence). CDR3 length: 13 amino acids. The V end lost 4 bases, the J end lost 2 bases, and 9 bases lay between the germline ends. The CDR3 loop reads CSAMAGGNQPQHF. The CDR3 region has the DNA TGCAGTGCTATGGCAGGGGGCAATCAGCCCCAGCATTTT.

This chain connects TRBV12-3 or TRBV12-4 to TRBJ1-1; D is unresolved. There are 14 residues in the CDR3. V lost 3 bases and J lost 8, with 16 bases in between. CDR3: CASSFEGRFSEAFF. DNA for the CDR3: TGTGCCAGCAGTTTTGAAGGAAGGTTTTCGGAAGCTTTCTTT.

This clonotype came up a few times. This sequence may be a read error, since a much larger clone differs from it by one base. This chain connects TRBV4-1 to TRBJ2-7, with no clear D. V dropped 4 bases and J dropped 7 bases, with 11 bases sitting between them. This CDR3 is built from 12 residues. Per the germline V gene, CDR1 is MGHRA and CDR2 is YSYEKL. The CDR3 DNA is TGCGCCAGCAGCCCGCTTGTGGGGGAGCAGTACTTC. Its protein product is CASSPLVGEQYF.

The chain recombines TRBV12-3 or TRBV12-4 with TRBJ1-3; unclear D gene. The CDR3 spans 14 residues. The V end was cut by 2 bases, the J end by 0 bases, with 5 bases between. The CDR3 bases are TGTGCCAGCAGTTTATACAACTCTGGAAACACCATATATTTT. This gives the protein CASSLYNSGNTIYF.

In its sample, this clonotype was seen many times. The chain couples TRBV10-3 to TRBJ2-5; 11 nucleotides match TRBD2. CDR1 and CDR2 from the germline V gene are ENHRY and SYGVKD. The CDR3 runs 17 residues. Trimming at V came to 2 bases and at J to 4 bases, leaving 9 bases not matched to a gene. Here the CDR3 reads CAISEPLGTSGGETQYF. Written as DNA, the CDR3 is TGTGCCATCAGTGAGCCTTTGGGTACTAGCGGGGGAGAGACCCAGTACTTC.